The next 29 T cell receptor beta chains were all read from a single sample in a study of long-term antiretroviral therapy in people with HIV. Survey-level resolution applied to immunoSEQ assay v3.0. Data came from immunoSEQ multiplex PCR; TCRdb stores just in-frame clones and leaves some out. The table shows 33,000 or so clones, with approximately 80% occurring only once. Material: unsorted PBMCs, obtained 0.3 years after starting antiretroviral therapy. The source of these receptors is a man younger than 35 with HIV.

The chain links TRBV6-5 to TRBJ2-1, with D uncertain. Trimming removed 3 bases at V and 1 base at J, with 10 bases between. The CDR3 covers 15 residues. Germline values: CDR1 MNHEY, CDR2 SVGAGI. The CDR3 protein is CASSYGVVSYNEQFF. The CDR3 bases are TGTGCCAGCAGTTATGGGGTGGTATCCTACAATGAGCAGTTCTTC.

The V call is TRBV7-2, the J call TRBJ2-7, with D possibly being TRBD2 (5 bases). Germline CDR1 SGHTA, CDR2 FQGNSA. This CDR3 spans 14 amino acids. Trimming cost V 5 bases and J 1 base, with 12 bases left between them. The CDR3 coding sequence is TGTGCCAGCAGCCCAAGTGAGGGTTCCTACGAGCAGTACTTC. Encoded protein: CASSPSEGSYEQYF.

The chain combines TRBV28 with TRBJ1-5; D is ambiguous. This CDR3 comprises 12 residues. The V gene lost 7 bases and the J gene lost 4 bases, with 8 bases spanning the gap. CDR1 is MDHEN and CDR2 is SYDVKM in the germline V gene. As DNA, the CDR3 is TGTGCCAGCACCCTACCAAATCAGCCCCAGCATTTT. As protein: CASTLPNQPQHF.

This chain joins TRBV6-6 and TRBJ2-6; 9 bases are a match to TRBD1. V was clipped by 9 bases and J by 0 bases; unmatched bases: 6. The germline V gene has CDR1 MNHNY and CDR2 SVGAGI (reference sequence). The CDR3 has 16 amino acids. CDR3 sequence (DNA): TGTGCCAGTCGGACAGGGGAGACCTCTGGGGCCAACGTCCTGACTTTC. Residues: CASRTGETSGANVLTF.

This clone was detected only once. This rearrangement joins TRBV6-1 to TRBJ1-5; D may be TRBD1 (5 bases). There are 14 residues in the CDR3. Germline V gene sequence: CDR1 MNHNS, CDR2 SASEGT. Trimming pared 2 bases from V and 4 bases from J, leaving 9 bases between. The CDR3, as DNA: TGTGCCAGCAGTGAAAGAGGGGTTAATCAGCCCCAGCATTTT. The encoded protein is CASSERGVNQPQHF.

V is TRBV5-1 and J is TRBJ2-7; D is perhaps TRBD1 (6 bases). Germline V lookup: CDR1 SGHRS, CDR2 YFSETQ. This CDR3 comprises 14 residues. V was pared by 4 bases and J by 3 bases, with 14 bases between. Here the CDR3 DNA reads TGCGCCAGCAGCCGGGAAGGACAGCTCTACGAGCAGTACTTC. Its translation is CASSREGQLYEQYF.

The chain uses TRBV11-2 and TRBJ1-2; D is perhaps TRBD1 (6 bases). Germline CDR1 reads SGHAT; CDR2 reads FQNNGV. The CDR3 has 14 amino acids. Deletions cut 2 bases from V and 2 bases from J, with 9 bases between. In nucleotides, the CDR3 is TGTGCCAGCAGCTTACCCGACAGGAACTATGGCTACACCTTC. This gives the protein CASSLPDRNYGYTF.

This chain joins TRBV27 and TRBJ2-2; tentatively, D is TRBD1 or TRBD2 (6 bases each). The CDR3 is 14 amino acids. From germline, CDR1 is MNHEY and CDR2 SMNVEV (reference sequence). Trimming took off 6 bases at V and 6 bases at J, with 14 bases between the two ends. CDR3 DNA: TGTGCCAGCAGACCCCTGGGGGGCTCCGGGGAGCTGTTTTTT. Protein sequence: CASRPLGGSGELFF.

This clone was recorded only once. The genes are TRBV7-6 and TRBJ2-7; 7 nucleotides line up with TRBD2. Germline assignment: CDR1 SGHVS and CDR2 FNYEAQ. With 1 base clipped from V and 3 bases from J, the junction kept 9 bases outside the gene matches. This CDR3 is built from 16 residues. The CDR3 region has the DNA TGTGCCAGCAGCTTAGGTACAAGCGGGGCTTTCTACGAGCAGTACTTC. Translating it yields CASSLGTSGAFYEQYF.

The rearrangement joins TRBV19 to TRBJ2-7; 7 bases line up with TRBD1. The CDR3 length is 15 residues. V lost 0 bases, J lost 2 bases, and 4 bases stayed unmatched. The germline CDR1 and CDR2 sequences are LNHDA and SQIVND (reference sequence). The CDR3 nucleotides are TGTGCCAGTAGTATAGAGACAGGGAACACCTACGAGCAGTACTTC. Its translation: CASSIETGNTYEQYF.

This CDR3 reads CASSWDRGIEKLFF. The CDR3 DNA reads TGTGCCAGCAGCTGGGACAGAGGAATTGAAAAACTGTTTTTT. J is TRBJ1-4 and V is TRBV7-9; 7 bases map to TRBD1. V shed 4 bases and J 7 bases; nucleotides not matched to a gene: 6. Germline CDR1 SEHNR, CDR2 FQNEAQ (reference sequence). This CDR3 has 14 amino acids. Together with reference TRBV7-9 and TRBJ1-4, the CDR3 gives the full variable domain: DTGVSQNPRHKITKRGQNVTFRCDPISEHNRLYWYRQTLGQGPEFLTYFQNEAQLEKSRLLSDRFSAERPKGSFSTLEIQRTEQGDSAMYLCASSWDRGIEKLFFGSGTQLSVL.

The chain carries TRBV30 and TRBJ2-3, with D uncertain. This CDR3 is built from 10 residues. Trimming left V 2 bases short and J 9 bases short, with 6 bases between. Per the germline V gene, CDR1 is GTSNPN and CDR2 is SVGIG (reference sequence). Here the CDR3 reads CAWSLGTQYF. The CDR3 DNA is TGTGCCTGGAGTCTGGGGACGCAGTATTTT.

This chain connects TRBV19 to TRBJ1-5; D possibly corresponds to TRBD1 (6 bases). Trimming cost V 5 bases and J 1 base, with 9 bases left between them. The CDR3 has 14 amino acids. CDR1 is LNHDA, CDR2 SQIVND, per germline (reference sequence). CDR3 DNA: TGTGCCAGTAGTTGGGGGGGCAGCAATCAGCCCCAGCATTTT. Translating it yields CASSWGGSNQPQHF.

This clone was recorded only once. The chain combines TRBV5-1 with TRBJ1-4, with D uncertain. Germline V gene data show CDR1 as SGHRS and CDR2 as YFSETQ. The V gene lost 4 bases and the J gene lost 4 bases, with 14 bases spanning the gap. This CDR3 is 15 amino acids long. DNA for the CDR3: TGCGCCAGCAGCGCTGGATCGACAAATAATGAAAAACTGTTTTTT. This codes for CASSAGSTNNEKLFF.

The chain joins TRBV19 to TRBJ1-6, with a weak D call TRBD1 (5 bases). The germline V gene has CDR1 LNHDA and CDR2 SQIVND (reference sequence). The V end lost 3 bases, the J end lost 11 bases, and 14 bases lay between the germline ends. CDR3 length: 14 residues. The CDR3 protein is CASSIVGTQAPLHF. The CDR3, as DNA: TGTGCCAGTAGTATCGTGGGGACCCAAGCACCCCTCCACTTT.

The table lists this clone with a few counts. The J gene is TRBJ2-7, the V gene TRBV7-9; 10 bases are a match to TRBD2. This CDR3 is built from 14 residues. CDR1 is SEHNR and CDR2 is FQNEAQ in the germline V gene (reference sequence). V dropped 1 base and J dropped 9; count of bases not matched to a gene: 6. This CDR3 is CASSLGSSGSTQYF. The CDR3 region has the DNA TGTGCCAGCAGCTTAGGCTCTAGCGGGAGTACGCAGTACTTC.

The chain joins TRBV5-5 to TRBJ2-1; D not certain. The CDR3 runs 13 residues. V was cut by 1 base and J by 1 base, with 3 bases left in between. Germline V lookup: CDR1 SGHKS, CDR2 YYEKEE (reference sequence). This CDR3 is CASSLWSYNEQFF. The CDR3 coding sequence is TGTGCCAGCAGCTTGTGGTCCTACAATGAGCAGTTCTTC.

The chain uses TRBV6-5 and TRBJ1-1; D may be TRBD1 (5 bases). V lost 6 bases to trimming and J lost 7 bases, with 12 bases between them. The CDR3 has 12 residues. In germline, CDR1 is MNHEY, CDR2 SVGAGI. In DNA form, the CDR3 reads TGTGCCAGCAGCCGGGGGACCAGTGAAGCTTTCTTT. This sequence encodes CASSRGTSEAFF.

This chain uses TRBV5-1 with TRBJ1-2; 8 bases fit TRBD1. The CDR3 consists of 16 residues. V lost 0 bases and J lost 0; bases outside the gene matches: 4. Germline lookup yields CDR1 SGHRS and CDR2 YFSETQ. The CDR3 DNA sequence: TGCGCCAGCAGCTTGGGGGGACAGGCCCCTAACTATGGCTACACCTTC. Its translation: CASSLGGQAPNYGYTF.

This clone was recorded only once. The DNA for the CDR3 is TGTGCCAGCAGCTCAGCGGACAGGGGATGGGAAGCTTTCTTT. Protein sequence: CASSSADRGWEAFF. This sequence joins TRBV5-5 and TRBJ1-1; TRBD1 aligns across 9 bases. V lost 3 bases to trimming and J lost 8 bases; unmatched junction nucleotides: 8. From germline, CDR1 is SGHKS and CDR2 YYEKEE (reference sequence). This CDR3 contains 14 residues. Combining the CDR3 with reference TRBV5-5 and TRBJ1-1 gives the whole variable domain DAGVTQSPTHLIKTRGQQVTLRCSPISGHKSVSWYQQVLGQGPQFIFQYYEKEERGRGNFPDRFSARQFPNYSSELNVNALLLGDSALYLCASSSADRGWEAFFGQGTRLTVV.

This CDR3 is CESWGVTEAFF. CDR3 DNA: TGTGAATCGTGGGGGGTCACTGAAGCTTTCTTT. The V call is TRBV2, the J call TRBJ1-1, with D possibly TRBD1 on 5 matching bases. CDR3 length: 11 amino acids. From germline, CDR1 is SNHLY and CDR2 FYNNEI.

The chain carries TRBV18 and TRBJ2-4; D remains unclear. The CDR3 spans 17 residues. Germline V gives CDR1 KGHSH, CDR2 LQKENI. With 0 bases removed from V and 0 bases from J, the gap between germline ends came to 12 bases. CDR3 in DNA: TGTGCCAGCTCACCACCGCTCAGAACGGGAGCCAAAAACATTCAGTACTTC. Translated, it gives CASSPPLRTGAKNIQYF.

This clone came up a few times. V usage is TRBV19 and J usage is TRBJ1-2; possible D gene TRBD1, 6 bases. Germline V gene data show CDR1 as LNHDA and CDR2 as SQIVND (reference sequence). V was cut by 8 bases and J by 12 bases, with 19 bases left in between. This CDR3 contains 12 residues. CDR3 protein: CASLSPRGGNTF. CDR3 bases: TGTGCCAGTCTCTCCCCGAGGGGGGGTAACACCTTC.

The genes are TRBV4-3 and TRBJ2-5, with D hard to call. Germline V gene sequence: CDR1 LGHNA, CDR2 YSLEER. The germline V and J ends were trimmed by 5 bases and 5 bases, with 18 bases remaining between them. This CDR3 is 15 amino acids long. CDR3 residues: CASSETGLQLETQYF. CDR3 in DNA: TGCGCCAGCAGCGAGACCGGGCTCCAACTCGAGACCCAGTACTTC.

The chain uses TRBV5-1 and TRBJ2-7; D might be TRBD2 (7 bases). Germline CDR1 reads SGHRS; CDR2 reads YFSETQ. Trimming removed 9 bases from V and 0 bases from J, with 19 bases in between. This CDR3 spans 15 amino acids. The CDR3 DNA follows: TGCGCCACCAAAGGGGGGGGCGGCAGCTCCTACGAGCAGTACTTC. Translation: CATKGGGGSSYEQYF.

This clone has only one observation. J is TRBJ2-7 and V is TRBV11-2; the match to TRBD1 covers 9 bases. The CDR3 has 14 amino acids. The junction had 2 bases not matched to a gene; V was cut back by 2 bases and J by 3 bases. The V gene's germline CDR1 is SGHAT and CDR2 FQNNGV. DNA of the CDR3: TGTGCCAGCAGCTTAACGGGACAGGGCTACGAGCAGTACTTC. Translation: CASSLTGQGYEQYF.

This rearrangement joins TRBV2 to TRBJ2-3, with 8 bases identical to TRBD1. Germline CDR1 reads SNHLY; CDR2 reads FYNNEI. V trimming: 7 bases; J trimming: 1 base; junction bases outside the gene matches: 4. The CDR3 loop spans 14 amino acids. The CDR3 coding sequence is TGTGCCAGCATCGGACAGGGCGGCACAGATACGCAGTATTTT. This translates into CASIGQGGTDTQYF.

The chain employs TRBV7-8 and TRBJ2-7, with 7 nucleotides matching TRBD1. The CDR3 extends over 14 amino acids. Germline values: CDR1 SGHVS, CDR2 FQNEAQ. J was trimmed by 4 bases and V by 1 base; bases with no gene match: 4. In DNA form, the CDR3 reads TGTGCCAGCAGCTTAGGGGGGACAGCGTACGAGCAGTACTTC. This translates into CASSLGGTAYEQYF.

V gene TRBV15 combines with J gene TRBJ1-5; a weak D match, TRBD1 (6 bases). Germline CDR1 LNHNV, CDR2 YYDKDF (reference sequence). This CDR3 contains 16 residues. Trimming shortened V by 0 bases and J by 3 bases, and 12 bases separated the two germline ends. The DNA of the CDR3 is TGTGCCACCAGCAGAGACCTTTCAGGGGCCAATCAGCCCCAGCATTTT. It is translated as CATSRDLSGANQPQHF. The whole variable domain, remainder taken from reference TRBV15 and TRBJ1-5, is DAMVIQNPRYQVTQFGKPVTLSCSQTLNHNVMYWYQQKSSQAPKLLFHYYDKDFNNEADTPDNFQSRRPNTSFCFLDIRSPGLGDTAMYLCATSRDLSGANQPQHFGDGTRLSIL.